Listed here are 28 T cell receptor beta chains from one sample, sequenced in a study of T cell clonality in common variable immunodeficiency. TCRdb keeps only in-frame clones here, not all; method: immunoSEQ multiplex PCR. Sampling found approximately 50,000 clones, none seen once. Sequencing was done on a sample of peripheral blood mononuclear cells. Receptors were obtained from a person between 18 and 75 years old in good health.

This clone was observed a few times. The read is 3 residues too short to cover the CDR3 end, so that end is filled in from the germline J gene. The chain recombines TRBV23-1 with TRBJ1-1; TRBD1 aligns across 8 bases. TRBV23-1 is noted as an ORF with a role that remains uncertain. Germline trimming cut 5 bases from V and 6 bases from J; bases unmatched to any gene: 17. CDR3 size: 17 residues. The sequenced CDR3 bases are TGCGCCAGCAGTGCATCCGGGACAGGAGTTAAGAAGTCTGAA. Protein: CASSASGTGVKKSE. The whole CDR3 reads CASSASGTGVKKSEAFF.

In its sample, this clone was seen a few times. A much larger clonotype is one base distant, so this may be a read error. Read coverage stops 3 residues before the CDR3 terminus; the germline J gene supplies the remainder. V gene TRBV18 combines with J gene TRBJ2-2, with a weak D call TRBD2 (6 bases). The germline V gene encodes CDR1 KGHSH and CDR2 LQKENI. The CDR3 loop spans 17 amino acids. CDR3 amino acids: CASSPPVGGPGANVLFF. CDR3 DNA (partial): TGTGCCAGCTCACCACCAGTCGGAGGGCCTGGGGCCAACGTG.

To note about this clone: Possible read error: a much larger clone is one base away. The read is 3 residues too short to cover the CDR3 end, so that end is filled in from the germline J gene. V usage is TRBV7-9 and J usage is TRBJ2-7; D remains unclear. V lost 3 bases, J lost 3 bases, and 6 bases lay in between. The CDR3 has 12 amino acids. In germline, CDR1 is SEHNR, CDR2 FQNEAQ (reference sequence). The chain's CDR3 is CASSLAVYEQYF. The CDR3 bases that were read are TGTGCCAGCAGCTTGGCCGTCTACGAG. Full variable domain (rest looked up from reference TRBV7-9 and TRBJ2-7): DTGVSQNPRHKITKRGQNVTFRCDPISEHNRLYWYRQTLGQGPEFLTYFQNEAQLEKSRLLSDRFSAERPKGSFSTLEIQRTEQGDSAMYLCASSLAVYEQYFGPGTRLTVT.

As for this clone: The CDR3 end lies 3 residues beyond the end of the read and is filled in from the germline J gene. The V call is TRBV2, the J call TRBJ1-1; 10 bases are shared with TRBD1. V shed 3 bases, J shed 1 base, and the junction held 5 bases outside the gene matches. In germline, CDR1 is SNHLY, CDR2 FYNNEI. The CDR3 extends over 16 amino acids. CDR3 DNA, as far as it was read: TGTGCCAGCAGTGAGGGGACAGGGGTTCGGAACACTGAA. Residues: CASSEGTGVRNTE. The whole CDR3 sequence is CASSEGTGVRNTEAFF.

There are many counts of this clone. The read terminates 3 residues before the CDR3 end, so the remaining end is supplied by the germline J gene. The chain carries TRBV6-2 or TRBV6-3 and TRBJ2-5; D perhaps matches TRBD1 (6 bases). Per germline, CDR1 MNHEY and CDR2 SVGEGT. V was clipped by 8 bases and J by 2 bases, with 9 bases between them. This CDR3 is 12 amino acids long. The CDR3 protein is CASQRGQETQYF. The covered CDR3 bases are TGTGCCAGCCAGAGGGGGCAAGAGACC.

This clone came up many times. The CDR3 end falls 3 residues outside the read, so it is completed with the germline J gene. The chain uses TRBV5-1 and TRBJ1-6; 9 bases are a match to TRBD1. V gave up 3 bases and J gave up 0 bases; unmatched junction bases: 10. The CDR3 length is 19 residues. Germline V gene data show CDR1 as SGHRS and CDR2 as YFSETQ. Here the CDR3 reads CASSSGQGPYSSYNSPLHF. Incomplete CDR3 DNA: TGCGCCAGCAGCTCGGGACAGGGTCCTTACAGCTCCTATAATTCACCC.

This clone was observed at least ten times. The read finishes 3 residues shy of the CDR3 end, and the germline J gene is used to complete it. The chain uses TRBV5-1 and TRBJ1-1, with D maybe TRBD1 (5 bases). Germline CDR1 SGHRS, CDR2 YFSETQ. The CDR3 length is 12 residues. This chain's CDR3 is CASSLGPGEAFF. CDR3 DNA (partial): TGCGCCAGCAGCTTGGGTCCAGGGGAA.

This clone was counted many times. This CDR3 reads CASSLVRDTHTQYF. Incomplete CDR3 DNA: TGTGCCAGCAGCTTAGTCCGGGACACCCATACG. The chain is built from TRBV11-2 and TRBJ2-3; D might be TRBD1 (6 bases). The read comes to an end 3 residues before the CDR3 does, leaving the germline J gene to fill in the end. This CDR3 has 14 residues. From germline, CDR1 is SGHAT and CDR2 FQNNGV. The germline V and J ends were trimmed by 1 base and 7 bases, with 12 bases remaining between them.

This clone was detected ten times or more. The covered CDR3 bases are TGTGCCATCAGTGGGGGGCCCCAGAGTGGC. Its protein product is CAISGGPQSG. In full, the CDR3 reads CAISGGPQSGYTF. The rearrangement uses TRBV10-3 and TRBJ1-2; D is possibly TRBD1 (6 bases). Coverage ceases 3 residues before the CDR3 finishes, and the germline J gene fills in the end. Trimming shortened V by 4 bases and J by 7 bases, and 13 bases separated the two germline ends. Per the germline V gene, CDR1 is ENHRY and CDR2 is SYGVKD. CDR3 length equals 13 residues.

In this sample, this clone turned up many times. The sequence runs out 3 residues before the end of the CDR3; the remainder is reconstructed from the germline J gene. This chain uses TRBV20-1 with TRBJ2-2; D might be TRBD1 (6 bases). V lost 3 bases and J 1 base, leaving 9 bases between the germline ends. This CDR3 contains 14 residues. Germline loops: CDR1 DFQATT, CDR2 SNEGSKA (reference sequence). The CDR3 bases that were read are TGCAGTGCTAGGCCGGGACAGAACACCGGGGAG. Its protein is CSARPGQNTGE. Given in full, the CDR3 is CSARPGQNTGELFF.

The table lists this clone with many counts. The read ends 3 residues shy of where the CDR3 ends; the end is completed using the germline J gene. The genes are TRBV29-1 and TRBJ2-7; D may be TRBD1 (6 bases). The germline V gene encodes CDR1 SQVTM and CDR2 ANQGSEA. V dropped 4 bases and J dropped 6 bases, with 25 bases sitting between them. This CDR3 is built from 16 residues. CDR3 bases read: TGCAGCGTTGTGAAGTCTGCGACAGGTCGTTCATGCGAG. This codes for CSVVKSATGRSCE. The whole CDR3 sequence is CSVVKSATGRSCEQYF.

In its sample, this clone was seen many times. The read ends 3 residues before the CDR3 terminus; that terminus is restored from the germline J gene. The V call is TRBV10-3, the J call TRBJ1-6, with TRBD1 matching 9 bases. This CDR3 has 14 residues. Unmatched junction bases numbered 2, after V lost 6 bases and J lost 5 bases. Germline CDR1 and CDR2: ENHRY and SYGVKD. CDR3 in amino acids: CAISGDRDNSPLHF. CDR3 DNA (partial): TGTGCCATCAGCGGGGACAGGGATAATTCACCC.

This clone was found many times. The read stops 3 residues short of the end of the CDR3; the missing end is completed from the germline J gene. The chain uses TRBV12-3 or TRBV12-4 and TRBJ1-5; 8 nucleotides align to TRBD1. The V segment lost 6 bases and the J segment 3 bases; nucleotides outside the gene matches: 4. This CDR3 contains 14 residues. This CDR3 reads CASSMTGANQPQHF. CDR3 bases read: TGTGCCAGCAGCATGACAGGGGCCAATCAGCCC.

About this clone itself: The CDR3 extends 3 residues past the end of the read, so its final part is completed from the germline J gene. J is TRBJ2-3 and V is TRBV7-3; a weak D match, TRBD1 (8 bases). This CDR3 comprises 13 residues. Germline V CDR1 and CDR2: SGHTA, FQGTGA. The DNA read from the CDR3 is TGTGCCAGCAGCTCACAGGGGGGGGAGACG. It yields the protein CASSSQGGET. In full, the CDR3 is CASSSQGGETQYF. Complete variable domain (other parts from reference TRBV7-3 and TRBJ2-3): GAGVSQTPSNKVTEKGKYVELRCDPISGHTALYWYRQSLGQGPEFLIYFQGTGAADDSGLPNDRFFAVRPEGSVSTLKIQRTERGDSAVYLCASSSQGGETQYFGPGTRLTVL.

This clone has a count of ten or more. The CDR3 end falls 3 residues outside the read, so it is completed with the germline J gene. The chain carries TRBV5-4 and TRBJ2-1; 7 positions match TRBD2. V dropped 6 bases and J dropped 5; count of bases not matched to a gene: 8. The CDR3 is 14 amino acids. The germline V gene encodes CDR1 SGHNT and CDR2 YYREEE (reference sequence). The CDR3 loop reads CASTNPTSDNEQFF. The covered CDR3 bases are TGTGCCAGCACGAACCCAACTAGCGACAATGAG.

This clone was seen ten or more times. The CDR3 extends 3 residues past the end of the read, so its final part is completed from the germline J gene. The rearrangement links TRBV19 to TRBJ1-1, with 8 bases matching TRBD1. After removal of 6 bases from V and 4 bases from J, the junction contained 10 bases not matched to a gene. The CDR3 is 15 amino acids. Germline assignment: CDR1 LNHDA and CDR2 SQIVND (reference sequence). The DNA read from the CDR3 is TGTGCCAGTAGATACAGACAGGGGCGTGGCACTGAA. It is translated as CASRYRQGRGTE. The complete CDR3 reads CASRYRQGRGTEAFF.

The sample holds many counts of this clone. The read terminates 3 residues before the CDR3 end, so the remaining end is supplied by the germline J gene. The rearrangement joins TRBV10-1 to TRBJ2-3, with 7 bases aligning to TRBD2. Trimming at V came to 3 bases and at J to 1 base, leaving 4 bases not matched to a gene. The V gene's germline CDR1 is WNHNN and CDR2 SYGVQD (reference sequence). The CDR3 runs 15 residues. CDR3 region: CASSDRSGGTDTQYF. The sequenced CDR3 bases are TGCGCCAGCAGTGATAGGAGCGGGGGCACAGATACG.

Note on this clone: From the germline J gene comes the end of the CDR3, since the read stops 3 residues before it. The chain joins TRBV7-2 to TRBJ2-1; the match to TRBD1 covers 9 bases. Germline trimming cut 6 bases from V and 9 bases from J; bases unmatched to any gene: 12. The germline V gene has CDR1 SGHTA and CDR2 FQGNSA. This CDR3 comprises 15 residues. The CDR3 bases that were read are TGTGCCAGCAGACCTCCTTTACAGGGGGCGGCTGAG. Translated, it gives CASRPPLQGAAE. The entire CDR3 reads CASRPPLQGAAEQFF. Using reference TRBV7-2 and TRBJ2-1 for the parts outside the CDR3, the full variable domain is GAGVSQSPSNKVTEKGKDVELRCDPISGHTALYWYRQSLGQGLEFLIYFQGNSAPDKSGLPSDRFSAERTGGSVSTLTIQRTQQEDSAVYLCASRPPLQGAAEQFFGPGTRLTVL.

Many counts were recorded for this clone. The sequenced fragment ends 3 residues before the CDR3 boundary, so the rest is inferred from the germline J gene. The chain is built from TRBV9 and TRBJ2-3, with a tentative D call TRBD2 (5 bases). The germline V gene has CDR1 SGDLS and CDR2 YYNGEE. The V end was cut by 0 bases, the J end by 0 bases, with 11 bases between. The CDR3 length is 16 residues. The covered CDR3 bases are TGTGCCAGCAGCGTAGCTGGACTTACTAGCACAGATACG. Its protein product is CASSVAGLTSTDT. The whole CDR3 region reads CASSVAGLTSTDTQYF.

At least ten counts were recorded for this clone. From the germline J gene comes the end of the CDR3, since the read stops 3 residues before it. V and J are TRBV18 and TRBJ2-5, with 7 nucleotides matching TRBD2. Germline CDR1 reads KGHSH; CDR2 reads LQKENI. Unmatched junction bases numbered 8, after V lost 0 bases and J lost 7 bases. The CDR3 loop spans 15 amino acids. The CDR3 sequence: CASSPPAGESVTQYF. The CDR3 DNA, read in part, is TGTGCCAGCTCACCACCGGCGGGGGAAAGTGTGACC.

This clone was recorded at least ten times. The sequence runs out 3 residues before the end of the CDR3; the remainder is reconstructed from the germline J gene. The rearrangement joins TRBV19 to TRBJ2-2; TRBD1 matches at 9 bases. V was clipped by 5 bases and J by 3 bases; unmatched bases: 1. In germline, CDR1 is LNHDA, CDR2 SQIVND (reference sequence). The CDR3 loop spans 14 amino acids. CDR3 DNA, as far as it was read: TGTGCCAGTAGTGGGACAGGGTACACCGGGGAG. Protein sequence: CASSGTGYTGE. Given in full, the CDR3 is CASSGTGYTGELFF.

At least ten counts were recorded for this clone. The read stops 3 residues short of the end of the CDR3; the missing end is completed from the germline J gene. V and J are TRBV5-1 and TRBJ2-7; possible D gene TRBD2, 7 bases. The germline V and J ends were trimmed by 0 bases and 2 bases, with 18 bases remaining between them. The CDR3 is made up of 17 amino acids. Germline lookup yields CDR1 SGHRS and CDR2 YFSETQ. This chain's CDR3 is CASSLVGGGLSAYEQYF. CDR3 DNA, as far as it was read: TGCGCCAGCAGCTTGGTAGGGGGGGGCCTTAGCGCCTACGAG. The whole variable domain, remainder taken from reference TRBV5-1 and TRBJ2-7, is KAGVTQTPRYLIKTRGQQVTLSCSPISGHRSVSWYQQTPGQGLQFLFEYFSETQRNKGNFPGRFSGRQFSNSRSEMNVSTLELGDSALYLCASSLVGGGLSAYEQYFGPGTRLTVT.

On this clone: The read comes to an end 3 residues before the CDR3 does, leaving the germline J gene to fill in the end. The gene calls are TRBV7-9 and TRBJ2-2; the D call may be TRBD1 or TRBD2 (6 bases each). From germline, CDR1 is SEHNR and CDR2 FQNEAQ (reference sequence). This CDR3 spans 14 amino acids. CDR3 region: CASSRQEGNEKLFF. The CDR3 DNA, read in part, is TGTGCCAGCAGCCGACAGGAGGGAAATGAAAAG.

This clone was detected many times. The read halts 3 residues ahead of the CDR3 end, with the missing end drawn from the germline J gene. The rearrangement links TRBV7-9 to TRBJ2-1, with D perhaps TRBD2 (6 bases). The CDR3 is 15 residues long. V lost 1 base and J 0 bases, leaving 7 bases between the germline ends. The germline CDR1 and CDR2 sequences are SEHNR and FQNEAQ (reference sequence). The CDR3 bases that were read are TGTGCCAGCAGCTTAGTGCGGGGCTCCTACAATGAG. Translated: CASSLVRGSYNE. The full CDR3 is CASSLVRGSYNEQFF.

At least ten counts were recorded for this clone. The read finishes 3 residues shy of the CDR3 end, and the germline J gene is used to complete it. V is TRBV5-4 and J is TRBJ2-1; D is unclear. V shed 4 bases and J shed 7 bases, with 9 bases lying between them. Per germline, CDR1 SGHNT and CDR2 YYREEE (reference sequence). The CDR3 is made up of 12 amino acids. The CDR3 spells CASSIDSNEQFF. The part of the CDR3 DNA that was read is TGTGCCAGCAGCATTGACTCGAATGAG.

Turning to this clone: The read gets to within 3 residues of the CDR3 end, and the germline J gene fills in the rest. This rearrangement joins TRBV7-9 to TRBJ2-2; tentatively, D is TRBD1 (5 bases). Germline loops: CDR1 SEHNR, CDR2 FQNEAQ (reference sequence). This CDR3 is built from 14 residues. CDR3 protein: CASSSLSGANVLFF. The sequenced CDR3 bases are TGTGCCAGCAGCTCACTATCTGGGGCCAACGTG.

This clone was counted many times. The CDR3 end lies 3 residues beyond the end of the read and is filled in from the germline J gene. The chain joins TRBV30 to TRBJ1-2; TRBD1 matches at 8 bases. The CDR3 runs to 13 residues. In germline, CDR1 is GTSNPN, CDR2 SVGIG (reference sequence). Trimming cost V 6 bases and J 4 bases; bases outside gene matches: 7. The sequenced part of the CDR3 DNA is TGTGCCTGTAGGGCCGGGACAGGCTATGGC. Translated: CACRAGTGYG. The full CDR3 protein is CACRAGTGYGYTF.

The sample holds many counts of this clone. CDR3 protein: CASSLRDFPSTDTQYF. The CDR3 bases that were read are TGTGCCAGCAGTTTAAGGGACTTTCCCTCCACAGATACG. The chain carries TRBV28 and TRBJ2-3; perhaps TRBD2 as D (6 bases). The missing CDR3 end, 3 residues past where the read stops, is filled in from the germline J gene. Germline CDR1 and CDR2: MDHEN and SYDVKM. The V and J ends lost 2 bases and 2 bases respectively, with 14 bases between them. The CDR3 has 16 amino acids.